Listed below are T cell receptor beta chains from one sample, sequenced in a study of shared clonotypes between healthy human individuals. TCRdb keeps only in-frame clones here, not all; method: immunoSEQ multiplex PCR. The sample lists about a million clones, approximately 80% occurring once. Material: memory CD4+ T cells sorted from blood. The receptors stem from a man aged 18-30 years in good health. Both conserved end residues are part of each CDR3. Each record gives: V gene, J gene, CDR3 protein.

V: TRBV9
J: TRBJ1-6
CDR3: CASRLTGEDSPLHF

V: TRBV6-1
J: TRBJ2-7
CDR3: CASSEEGRVSREQYF

V: TRBV30
J: TRBJ2-3
CDR3: CAWSVLGGRRTDTQYF

V: TRBV5-1
J: TRBJ1-1
CDR3: CASSFGQGSTEAFF

V: TRBV30
J: TRBJ1-3
CDR3: CAWKAGSNTIYF

V: TRBV28
J: TRBJ1-2
CDR3: CASIQGTAYGYTF

V: TRBV14
J: TRBJ2-4
CDR3: CASSQAGVAKNIQYF

V: TRBV11-2
J: TRBJ2-7
CDR3: CASSLLRSPYEQYF

V: TRBV30
J: TRBJ1-4
CDR3: CAWSRAGFGEKLFF

V: TRBV5-1
J: TRBJ2-7
CDR3: CASSLKVAGGTYEQYF

V: TRBV27
J: TRBJ1-1
CDR3: CASSLRGTGGFYTEAFF

V: TRBV4-1
J: TRBJ2-7
CDR3: CASSQEVGEQYF

V: TRBV14
J: TRBJ2-7
CDR3: CASSQVFREQYF

V: TRBV6-6
J: TRBJ2-7
CDR3: CASSYSGREQYF

V: TRBV2
J: TRBJ2-7
CDR3: CASSESGALSYEQYF

V: TRBV6-1
J: TRBJ2-2
CDR3: CASLAQGILTGELFF

V: TRBV27
J: TRBJ2-7
CDR3: CASSKDPFSYEQYF

V: TRBV28
J: TRBJ1-4
CDR3: CASSTTGTAGGGEKLFF

V: TRBV12-5
J: TRBJ2-7
CDR3: CASGLWTASYEQYF

V: TRBV6-6
J: TRBJ2-7
CDR3: CASSREWRYEQYF

V: TRBV6-1
J: TRBJ2-7
CDR3: CASRWGQGYEQYF

V: TRBV5-4
J: TRBJ2-5
CDR3: CASSLGPGQETQYF

V: TRBV10-1
J: TRBJ2-1
CDR3: CASSETSDGASRQFF

V: TRBV5-1
J: TRBJ1-6
CDR3: CASSQSGTGNSPLHF

V: TRBV27
J: TRBJ1-2
CDR3: CASSATGGYGYTF

V: TRBV6-1
J: TRBJ1-5
CDR3: CASRDSYSNQPQHF

V: TRBV6-1
J: TRBJ1-2
CDR3: CASSDQGNGYTF

V: TRBV18
J: TRBJ1-5
CDR3: CASSPGHNQPQHF

V: TRBV2
J: TRBJ2-5
CDR3: CASMWGQGQETQYF

V: TRBV5-4
J: TRBJ2-2
CDR3: CASSRFGRANTGELFF

V: TRBV18
J: TRBJ1-1
CDR3: CASSPMQNTEAFF

V: TRBV5-1
J: TRBJ2-7
CDR3: CASTLGGSYEQYF

V: TRBV4-1
J: TRBJ2-7
CDR3: CASSQGPGQVYEQYF

V: TRBV29-1
J: TRBJ2-1
CDR3: CSVEDGREQFF

V: TRBV12-5
J: TRBJ2-3
CDR3: CASGNTDTQYF

V: TRBV5-6
J: TRBJ2-5
CDR3: CASSSNNRGTQETQYF

V: TRBV27
J: TRBJ2-2
CDR3: CASSPRAGGGLGTGELFF

V: TRBV9
J: TRBJ1-4
CDR3: CASSPRQGFGEKLFF

V: TRBV4-1
J: TRBJ2-7
CDR3: CASSQEESWRGGYEQYF

V: TRBV18
J: TRBJ2-1
CDR3: CASSLERNEQFF

V: TRBV27
J: TRBJ1-2
CDR3: CASRATGAGYGYTF

V: TRBV5-6
J: TRBJ2-1
CDR3: CASSLVIAPYNEQFF

V: TRBV5-1
J: TRBJ2-3
CDR3: CASSLETSGADTQYF

V: TRBV5-1
J: TRBJ2-7
CDR3: CASSIDYEQYF

V: TRBV6-1
J: TRBJ2-1
CDR3: CASRGMSSYNEQFF

V: TRBV10-3
J: TRBJ1-1
CDR3: CAISEGDFGTEAFF

V: TRBV6-1
J: TRBJ2-3
CDR3: CASRTSGSTDTQYF

V: TRBV6-6
J: TRBJ2-3
CDR3: CASSPWTDTQYF

V: TRBV5-1
J: TRBJ2-5
CDR3: CASSSGRGRETQYF

V: TRBV2
J: TRBJ1-4
CDR3: CASREDRGQEKLFF

V: TRBV5-1
J: TRBJ2-2
CDR3: CASSLPLDTGELFF

V: TRBV20-1
J: TRBJ1-2
CDR3: CSARSPRGYTF

V: TRBV2
J: TRBJ2-3
CDR3: CASGGGPQRNTDTQYF

V: TRBV28
J: TRBJ1-1
CDR3: CASSALQGGVGNTEAFF

V: TRBV2
J: TRBJ2-6
CDR3: CASSAGQGIMRANVLTF

V: TRBV30
J: TRBJ2-1
CDR3: CAWAGGPYNEQFF

V: TRBV7-2
J: TRBJ2-7
CDR3: CASSLGWGSDEQYF

V: TRBV15
J: TRBJ1-3
CDR3: CATSRDRSGNTIYF

V: TRBV4-3
J: TRBJ2-7
CDR3: CASSHRAGPGYEQYF

V: TRBV11-3
J: TRBJ2-1
CDR3: CASSLESVGYNEQFF